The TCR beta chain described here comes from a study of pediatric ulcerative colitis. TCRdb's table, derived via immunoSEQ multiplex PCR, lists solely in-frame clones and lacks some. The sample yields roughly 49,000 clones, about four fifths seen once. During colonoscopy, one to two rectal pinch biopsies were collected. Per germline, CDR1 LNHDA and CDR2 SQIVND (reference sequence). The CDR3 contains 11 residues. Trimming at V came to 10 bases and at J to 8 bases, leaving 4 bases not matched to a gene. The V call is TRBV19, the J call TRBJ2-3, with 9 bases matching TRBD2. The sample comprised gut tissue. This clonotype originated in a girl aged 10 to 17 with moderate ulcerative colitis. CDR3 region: CATRAGGTQYF. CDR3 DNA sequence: TGTGCCACCCGAGCGGGGGGTACGCAGTATTTT.